This TCR beta chain stems from a study of a mutant IDH1 vaccine in newly diagnosed glioma. Looking at the study overall: Patients' prior therapy spanned radiotherapy, temozolomide, or both; most underwent both.

As concerns this clone: The target antigen is unknown.

The table came from immunoSEQ multiplex PCR; TCRdb's copy has only in-frame clones and leaves some out. This sample yields 75,000 to 80,000 clones, of which more than 85% are seen a single time; roughly 0.5% belongs to the top ten. The CDR3 sequence is 16 residues long. Germline CDR1 MNHEY, CDR2 SMNVEV (reference sequence). V lost 6 bases to trimming and J lost 5 bases; unmatched junction nucleotides: 13. Documented time point: week 5, during vaccination. A 20-mer mutant IDH1 peptide at 300 ug was injected subcutaneously with topical imiquimod. This sequence was found in a woman aged 50 to 65 with glioma. The sequences come from PBMCs, collected from a glioma patient whose treatment included an IDH1 peptide vaccine. The chain links TRBV27 to TRBJ2-7; TRBD2 agrees at 10 bases. The CDR3 is CASSQYTGTSAHEQYF. DNA of the CDR3: TGTGCCAGCAGCCAATATACCGGGACTAGCGCCCACGAGCAGTACTTC.